The next 8 T cell receptor beta chains were all read from a single sample in a study of OX40 agonist ivuxolimab in advanced cancers. The method was immunoSEQ multiplex PCR; TCRdb's version includes in-frame clones alone and lacks a portion of them. The sample consists of roughly 70,000 clones, 80% to 90% of them appearing once. Sequences were derived from CD4+ or CD8+ T cells sorted from blood, sampled in a trial of the OX40 agonist ivuxolimab. The receptors originated from an adult with an advanced solid tumor such as melanoma, head and neck, liver or kidney cancer.

The rearrangement links TRBV27 to TRBJ1-4; 7 bases agree with TRBD1. CDR3 size: 15 residues. CDR1 is MNHEY, CDR2 SMNVEV, per germline (reference sequence). The ends lost 6 bases at V and 8 bases at J; junction bases unmatched: 12. This CDR3 reads CASRTTGVPREKLFF. DNA for the CDR3: TGTGCCAGCAGGACAACAGGGGTCCCGAGGGAAAAACTGTTTTTT.

The V gene is TRBV5-8, the J gene TRBJ2-5, with 7 bases matching TRBD1. This CDR3 contains 15 residues. The V gene end was trimmed by 4 bases and the J gene end by 5 bases; junction bases not matched to a gene: 11. Germline-derived CDR1 and CDR2 are SGHTS and YDEGEE. The CDR3 region has the DNA TGTGCCAGCAGCCCAAATTCGCACAGGGGTGAGACCCAGTACTTC. This gives the protein CASSPNSHRGETQYF. Filled out from reference TRBV5-8 and TRBJ2-5, the complete variable domain reads EAGVTQSPTHLIKTRGQQATLRCSPISGHTSVYWYQQALGLGLQFLLWYDEGEERNRGNFPPRFSGRQFPNYSSELNVNALELEDSALYLCASSPNSHRGETQYFGPGTRLLVL.

This clone was detected a few times. The chain uses TRBV20-1 and TRBJ1-1; no firm D call. Germline V gene data show CDR1 as DFQATT and CDR2 as SNEGSKA (reference sequence). Trimming removed 1 base at V and 12 bases at J, with 9 bases between. CDR3 size: 10 residues. The CDR3 DNA reads as TGCAGTGCTAGAGGGAACAAGACTTTCTTT. As protein: CSARGNKTFF.

The table lists this clone with a few counts. V is TRBV7-6 and J is TRBJ1-5, with D possibly being TRBD1 (5 bases). CDR3 size: 13 residues. V lost 0 bases and J lost 5, with 5 bases in between. Germline CDR1 SGHVS, CDR2 FNYEAQ. CDR3: CASSLAGDQPQHF. Written as DNA, the CDR3 is TGTGCCAGCAGCTTAGCGGGGGATCAGCCCCAGCATTTT.

The chain combines TRBV7-2 with TRBJ2-1; 8 nucleotides match TRBD2. Losses at the gene ends were 5 bases for V and 9 bases for J; bases not matched to a gene: 9. CDR1 and CDR2 (germline): SGHTA, FQGNSA. This CDR3 comprises 14 residues. CDR3 in amino acids: CASSLPGLVSEQFF. CDR3 coding DNA: TGTGCCAGCAGCCTACCGGGACTAGTCTCTGAGCAGTTCTTC.

This chain connects TRBV9 to TRBJ2-1, with D maybe TRBD2 (6 bases). This CDR3 region has 15 residues. CDR1 and CDR2 (germline): SGDLS, YYNGEE. V dropped 5 bases and J dropped 0 bases, with 12 bases sitting between them. CDR3 residues: CASSLSGSSYNEQFF. DNA of the CDR3: TGTGCCAGCAGTCTTAGCGGTTCCTCCTACAATGAGCAGTTCTTC.

This clone was seen more than once but under ten times. The J gene is TRBJ2-2, the V gene TRBV9; D unclear. Germline CDR1 is SGDLS and CDR2 is YYNGEE. Trimming stripped 3 bases from V and 3 bases from J, with 6 bases between. CDR3 length: 13 amino acids. The CDR3 here is CASSEYYTGELFF. DNA for the CDR3: TGTGCCAGCAGCGAATACTACACCGGGGAGCTGTTTTTT.

The J gene is TRBJ1-1, the V gene TRBV9; D is possibly TRBD1 (5 bases). CDR1 and CDR2 (germline): SGDLS, YYNGEE. The ends were cut back, 4 bases at V and 3 bases at J, with 13 bases in the middle. CDR3 length equals 14 residues. This CDR3 reads CASSRGRWDTEAFF. The CDR3 DNA follows: TGTGCCAGCAGCCGGGGACGATGGGACACTGAAGCTTTCTTT.